This T cell receptor (beta chain) emerged from a study of cytomegalovirus exposure and HLA in healthy donors. The V segment lost 3 bases and the J segment 3 bases; nucleotides outside the gene matches: 2. Germline CDR1 and CDR2: SGHNT and YYREEE (reference sequence). This CDR3 contains 13 residues. Primers: 60 Vbeta forward and 13 Jbeta reverse. The repertoire was sequenced with immunoSEQ multiplex PCR; TCRdb's copy has only in-frame clones and lacks some. The sample contains 150,000 to 170,000 clones, roughly 77% of which appear only once. The source material was PBMCs. The clonotype comes from a man in his thirties or forties in good health and CMV-seropositive. V gene TRBV5-4 combines with J gene TRBJ2-7; 8 bases agree with TRBD1. The CDR3 nucleotides read TGTGCCAGCAGCTCGGGGACAGGCTACGAGCAGTACTTC. It encodes CASSSGTGYEQYF.